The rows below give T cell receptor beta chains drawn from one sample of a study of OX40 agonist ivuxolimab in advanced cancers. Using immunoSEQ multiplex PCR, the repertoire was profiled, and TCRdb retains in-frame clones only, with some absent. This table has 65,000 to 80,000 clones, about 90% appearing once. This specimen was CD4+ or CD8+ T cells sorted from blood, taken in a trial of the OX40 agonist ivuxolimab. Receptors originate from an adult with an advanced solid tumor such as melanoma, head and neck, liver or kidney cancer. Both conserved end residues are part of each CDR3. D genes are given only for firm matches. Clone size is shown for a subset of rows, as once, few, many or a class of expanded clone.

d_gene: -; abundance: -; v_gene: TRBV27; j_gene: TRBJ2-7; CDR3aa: CASSLIGSYEQYF; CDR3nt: TGTGCCAGCAGTTTAATCGGCAGCTACGAGCAGTACTTC
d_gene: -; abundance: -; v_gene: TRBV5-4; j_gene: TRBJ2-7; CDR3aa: CASSLDRENYEQYF; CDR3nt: TGTGCCAGCAGCTTGGACAGGGAAAACTACGAGCAGTACTTC
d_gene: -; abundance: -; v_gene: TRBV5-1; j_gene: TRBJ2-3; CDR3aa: CASSLIGVEDTQYF; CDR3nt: TGCGCCAGCAGCTTGATCGGGGTGGAGGATACGCAGTATTTT
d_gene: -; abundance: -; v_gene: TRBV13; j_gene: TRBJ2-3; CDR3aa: CASSQALGGVGADTQYF; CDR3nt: TGTGCCAGCAGCCAAGCCTTAGGGGGAGTGGGGGCAGATACGCAGTATTTT
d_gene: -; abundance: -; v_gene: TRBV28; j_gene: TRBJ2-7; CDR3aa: CASSPTVYEQYF; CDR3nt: TGTGCCAGCAGCCCGACAGTCTACGAGCAGTACTTC
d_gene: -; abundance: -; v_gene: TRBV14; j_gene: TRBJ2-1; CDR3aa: CASGTGVEQFF; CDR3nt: TGTGCCAGCGGGACGGGAGTTGAGCAGTTCTTC
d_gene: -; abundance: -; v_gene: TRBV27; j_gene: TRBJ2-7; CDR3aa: CASSEGDEQYF; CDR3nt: TGTGCCAGTTCGGAGGGTGATGAGCAGTACTTC
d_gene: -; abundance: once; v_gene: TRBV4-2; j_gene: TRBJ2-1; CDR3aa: CASSQQQEPGEQFF; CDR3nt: TGTGCCAGCAGCCAACAACAGGAGCCAGGTGAGCAGTTCTTC
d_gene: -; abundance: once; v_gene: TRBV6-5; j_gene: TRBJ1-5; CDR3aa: CASSYSSGDNQPQHF; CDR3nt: TGTGCCAGCAGTTACTCGTCAGGGGACAATCAGCCCCAGCATTTT
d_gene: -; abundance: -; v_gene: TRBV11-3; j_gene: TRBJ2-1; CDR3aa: CASSLKTSSRGDEQFF; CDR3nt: TGTGCCAGCAGCCTGAAGACTAGTTCTAGGGGCGATGAGCAGTTCTTC
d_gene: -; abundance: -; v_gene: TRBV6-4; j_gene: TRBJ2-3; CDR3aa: CASSDSGEADTQYF; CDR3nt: TGTGCCAGCAGTGACTCCGGGGAGGCAGATACGCAGTATTTT
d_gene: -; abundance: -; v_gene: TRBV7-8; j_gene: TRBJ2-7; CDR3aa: CASIDPYRDGSYEQYF; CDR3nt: TGTGCCAGCATCGACCCATACCGGGACGGATCCTACGAGCAGTACTTC
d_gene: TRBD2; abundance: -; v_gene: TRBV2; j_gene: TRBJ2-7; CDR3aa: CASSDIRTSGYEQYF; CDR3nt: TGTGCCAGCAGTGATATTCGGACTAGCGGCTACGAGCAGTACTTC
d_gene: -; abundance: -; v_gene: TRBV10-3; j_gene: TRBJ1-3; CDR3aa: CAISESTLGNTIYF; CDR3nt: TGTGCCATCAGTGAGTCGACATTGGGAAACACCATATATTTT
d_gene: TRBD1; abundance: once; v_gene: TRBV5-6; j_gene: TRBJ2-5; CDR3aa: CASSYDQMDYRGLETQYF; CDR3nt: TGTGCCAGCAGCTACGACCAAATGGATTACAGGGGGCTAGAGACCCAGTACTTC
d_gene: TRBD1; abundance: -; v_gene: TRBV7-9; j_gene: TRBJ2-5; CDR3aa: CASSLGQGMLETQYF; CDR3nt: TGTGCCAGCAGCTTGGGACAGGGGATGTTAGAGACCCAGTACTTC
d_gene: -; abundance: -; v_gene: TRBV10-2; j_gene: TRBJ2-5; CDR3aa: CASSADNQETQYF; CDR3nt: TGCGCCAGCAGTGCCGACAACCAAGAGACCCAGTACTTC
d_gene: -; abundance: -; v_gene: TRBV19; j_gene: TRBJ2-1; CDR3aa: CASSIRDGNEQFF; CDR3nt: TGTGCCAGTAGTATAAGGGACGGTAATGAGCAGTTCTTC
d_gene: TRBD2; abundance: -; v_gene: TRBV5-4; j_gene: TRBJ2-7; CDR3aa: CASSSETSGGQYF; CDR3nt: TGTGCCAGCAGCTCCGAGACTAGCGGAGGGCAGTACTTC
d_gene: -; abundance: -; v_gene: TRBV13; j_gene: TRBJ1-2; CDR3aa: CASSLGQERYGYTF; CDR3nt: TGTGCCAGCAGCTTAGGACAGGAGCGCTATGGCTACACCTTC
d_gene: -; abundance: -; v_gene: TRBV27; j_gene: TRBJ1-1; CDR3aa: CASRLYDGGTEAFF; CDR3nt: TGTGCCAGCAGACTATACGACGGAGGAACTGAAGCTTTCTTT
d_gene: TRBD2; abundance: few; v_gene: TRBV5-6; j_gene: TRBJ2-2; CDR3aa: CASSPGGNTGELFF; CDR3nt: TGTGCCAGCAGCCCGGGGGGGAACACCGGGGAGCTGTTTTTT
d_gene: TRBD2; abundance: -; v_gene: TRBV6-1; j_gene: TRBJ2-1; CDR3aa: CASSPLAGGYNEQFF; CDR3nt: TGTGCCAGCAGTCCACTAGCGGGCGGCTACAATGAGCAGTTCTTC
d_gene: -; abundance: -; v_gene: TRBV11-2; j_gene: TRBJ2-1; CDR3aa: CASSSPGLHNEQFF; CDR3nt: TGTGCCAGCAGCTCTCCGGGACTTCACAATGAGCAGTTCTTC